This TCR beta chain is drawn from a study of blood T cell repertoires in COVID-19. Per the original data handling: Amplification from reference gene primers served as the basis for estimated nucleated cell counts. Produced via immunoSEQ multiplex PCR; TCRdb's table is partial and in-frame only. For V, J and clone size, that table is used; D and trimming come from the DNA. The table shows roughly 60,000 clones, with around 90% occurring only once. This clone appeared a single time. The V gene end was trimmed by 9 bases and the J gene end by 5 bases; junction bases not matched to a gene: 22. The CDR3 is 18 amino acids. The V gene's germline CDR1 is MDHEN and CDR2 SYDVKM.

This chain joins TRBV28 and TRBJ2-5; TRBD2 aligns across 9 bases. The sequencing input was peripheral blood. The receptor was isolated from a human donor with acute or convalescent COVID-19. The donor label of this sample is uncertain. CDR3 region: CASYGRSGGRPQGETQYF. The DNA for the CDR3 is TGTGCCAGTTACGGGAGGAGCGGGGGGCGACCTCAAGGGGAGACCCAGTACTTC.